This T cell receptor beta chain was recovered during a study of cytomegalovirus exposure and HLA in healthy donors. The CDR3 contains 13 residues. V dropped 4 bases and J dropped 10 bases, with 11 bases sitting between them. Looked up from germline, CDR1 is SEHNR and CDR2 is FQNEAQ (reference sequence). The PCR made use of 60 Vbeta and 13 Jbeta primers. Clones were read by immunoSEQ multiplex PCR, and TCRdb kept only the in-frame ones, dropping some. The repertoire holds about 230,000 clones, with roughly 90% as singletons. This clonotype was obtained from a woman aged 18-30 years in good health and CMV-seronegative. This rearrangement joins TRBV7-9 to TRBJ1-6; D might be TRBD1 (5 bases). Sequences were obtained from PBMCs. The CDR3 nucleotides are TGTGCCAGCAGCTCCCAGGGTATCTCACCCCTCCACTTT. Translation: CASSSQGISPLHF.